The entry below describes one T cell receptor (beta chain). The data stem from a study of blood T cell repertoires in COVID-19. In the study overall: Italy, Spain and the United States were the sources of the convalescent and acute COVID-19 samples.

With 7 bases removed from V and 6 bases from J, the gap between germline ends came to 15 bases. The CDR3 spans 14 residues. Germline-derived CDR1 and CDR2 are LNHDA and SQIVND (reference sequence). Clones were read by immunoSEQ multiplex PCR, and TCRdb kept only the in-frame ones, dropping some. Among about 64,000 clones listed, around nine tenths were seen once. This receptor was obtained from a man between 65 and 79 years old with acute or convalescent COVID-19. Material for sequencing was peripheral blood. The chain recombines TRBV19 with TRBJ2-2; D is unclear. The CDR3 coding sequence is TGTGCCAGTACTCCCAGTTCAGGCCCCGGGGAGCTGTTTTTT. Protein: CASTPSSGPGELFF. Combining the CDR3 with reference TRBV19 and TRBJ2-2 gives the whole variable domain DGGITQSPKYLFRKEGQNVTLSCEQNLNHDAMYWYRQDPGQGLRLIYYSQIVNDFQKGDIAEGYSVSREKKESFPLTVTSAQKNPTAFYLCASTPSSGPGELFFGEGSRLTVL.